The clone carrying this TCR beta chain occurred once. This sample was included in a study of blood T cell repertoires in COVID-19. Produced via immunoSEQ multiplex PCR; TCRdb's table is partial and in-frame only. The sample contains 300,000 to 500,000 clones, roughly 90% of which appear only once. Trimming cost V 2 bases and J 4 bases; bases outside gene matches: 11. This CDR3 contains 17 residues. From germline, CDR1 is SGHRS and CDR2 YFSETQ. The source of this sequence is a woman aged 30 to 39 with acute COVID-19. The chain recombines TRBV5-1 with TRBJ2-3; 9 bases agree with TRBD1. Sequences were obtained from PBMCs or T cells enriched from blood (not recorded which). The CDR3 protein is CASSFFSPGQGADTQYF. CDR3 coding DNA: TGCGCCAGCAGCTTTTTTTCCCCGGGACAGGGTGCAGATACGCAGTATTTT.